This T cell receptor (beta chain) comes out of a study of T cells after yellow fever vaccination. Study-level information: Low-cell-number fractions underwent preparation using SMART-Seq v4 Ultra Low Input.

As regards this clonotype: The antigen remains unidentified.

V lost 2 bases, J lost 5 bases, and 5 bases stayed unmatched. This CDR3 has 14 amino acids. Germline V gene sequence: CDR1 SGHNT, CDR2 YYREEE (reference sequence). Study-level findings and limits: Post-booster repertoires again held most primary-vaccination clones (about 95% CD4, 88% CD8). Contaminating bulk clonotypes could be abundant in FACS-sorted repertoires.

A universal primer site and UMIs were added as TCR cDNA was made by 5'RACE template switching. TCRdb passed the 5' RACE reads through MiXCR, listing each CDR3 protein once. The sample includes approximately 250,000 distinct CDR3 sequences, about 5.2% of them seen just once. This specimen was CD4+ T cells sorted from PBMCs, taken on the day of the yellow fever booster vaccination. This TCR was sampled from a man aged 18 to 35 who received the YFV17D yellow fever vaccine. The gene calls are TRBV5-4 and TRBJ2-5, with TRBD2 identical over 8 bases. The CDR3 nucleotides read TGTGCCAGCAGCTTCTATAGCGGGGCGGAGACCCAGTACTTC. It yields the protein CASSFYSGAETQYF.